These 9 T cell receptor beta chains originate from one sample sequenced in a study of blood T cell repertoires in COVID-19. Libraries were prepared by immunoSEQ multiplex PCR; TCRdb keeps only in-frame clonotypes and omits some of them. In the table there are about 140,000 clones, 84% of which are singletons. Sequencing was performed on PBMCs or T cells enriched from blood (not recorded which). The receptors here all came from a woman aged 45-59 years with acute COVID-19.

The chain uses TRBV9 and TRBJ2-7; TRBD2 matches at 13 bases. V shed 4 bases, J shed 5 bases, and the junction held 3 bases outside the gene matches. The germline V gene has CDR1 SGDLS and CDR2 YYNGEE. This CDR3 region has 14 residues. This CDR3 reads CASSTSGRADEQYF. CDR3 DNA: TGTGCCAGCAGCACTAGCGGGAGGGCCGACGAGCAGTACTTC.

CDR3 sequence: CASSRRGENNQPQHF. In nucleotides, the CDR3 is TGTGCCAGCAGCCGGCGGGGGGAGAACAATCAGCCCCAGCATTTT. The chain has TRBV5-8 and TRBJ1-5; D may be TRBD1 (5 bases). CDR1 SGHTS and CDR2 YDEGEE come from the germline V gene. CDR3 length: 15 amino acids. The V end lost 4 bases, the J end lost 3 bases, and 14 bases lay between the germline ends.

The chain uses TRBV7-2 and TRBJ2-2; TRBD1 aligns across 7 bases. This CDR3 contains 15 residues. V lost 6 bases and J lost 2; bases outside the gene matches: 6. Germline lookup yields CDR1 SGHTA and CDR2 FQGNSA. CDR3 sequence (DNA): TGTGCCAGCAGATCCCAGGGGGTCAACACCGGGGAGCTGTTTTTT. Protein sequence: CASRSQGVNTGELFF.

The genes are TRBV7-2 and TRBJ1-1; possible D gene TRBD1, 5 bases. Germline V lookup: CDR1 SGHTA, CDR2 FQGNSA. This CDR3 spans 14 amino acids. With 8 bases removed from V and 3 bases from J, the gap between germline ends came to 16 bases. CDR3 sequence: CASRRGGKYTEAFF. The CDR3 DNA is TGTGCCAGCCGCCGGGGCGGGAAATACACTGAAGCTTTCTTT.

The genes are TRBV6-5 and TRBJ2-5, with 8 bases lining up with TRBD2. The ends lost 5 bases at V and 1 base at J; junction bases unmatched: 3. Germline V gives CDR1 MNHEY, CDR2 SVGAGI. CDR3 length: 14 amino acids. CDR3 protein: CASSPAGVQETQYF. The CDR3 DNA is TGTGCCAGCAGTCCAGCGGGAGTCCAAGAGACCCAGTACTTC.

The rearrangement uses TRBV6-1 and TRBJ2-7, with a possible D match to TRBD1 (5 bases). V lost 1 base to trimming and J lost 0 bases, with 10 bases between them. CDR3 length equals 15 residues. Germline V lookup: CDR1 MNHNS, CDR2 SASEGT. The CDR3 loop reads CASSEGQGSSYEQYF. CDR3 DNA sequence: TGTGCCAGCAGTGAAGGGCAGGGAAGCTCCTACGAGCAGTACTTC.

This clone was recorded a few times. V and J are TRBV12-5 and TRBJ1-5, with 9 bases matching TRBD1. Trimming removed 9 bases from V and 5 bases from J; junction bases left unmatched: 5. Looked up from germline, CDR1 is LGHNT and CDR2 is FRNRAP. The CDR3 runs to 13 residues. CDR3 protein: CASDRGRDQPQHF. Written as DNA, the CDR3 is TGTGCTAGCGACAGGGGGAGGGATCAGCCCCAGCATTTT.

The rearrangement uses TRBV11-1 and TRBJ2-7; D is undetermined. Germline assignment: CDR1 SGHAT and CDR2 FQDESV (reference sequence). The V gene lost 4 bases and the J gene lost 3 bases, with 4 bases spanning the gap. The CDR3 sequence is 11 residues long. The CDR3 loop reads CASSSYYEQYF. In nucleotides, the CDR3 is TGTGCCAGCAGCTCCTACTACGAGCAGTACTTC.

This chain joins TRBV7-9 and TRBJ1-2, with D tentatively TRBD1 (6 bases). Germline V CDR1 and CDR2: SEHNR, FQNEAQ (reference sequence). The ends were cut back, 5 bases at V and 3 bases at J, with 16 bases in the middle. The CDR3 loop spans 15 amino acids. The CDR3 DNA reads TGTGCCAGCAGCCGAACATGGGAGGGGGACTATGGCTACACCTTC. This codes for CASSRTWEGDYGYTF.